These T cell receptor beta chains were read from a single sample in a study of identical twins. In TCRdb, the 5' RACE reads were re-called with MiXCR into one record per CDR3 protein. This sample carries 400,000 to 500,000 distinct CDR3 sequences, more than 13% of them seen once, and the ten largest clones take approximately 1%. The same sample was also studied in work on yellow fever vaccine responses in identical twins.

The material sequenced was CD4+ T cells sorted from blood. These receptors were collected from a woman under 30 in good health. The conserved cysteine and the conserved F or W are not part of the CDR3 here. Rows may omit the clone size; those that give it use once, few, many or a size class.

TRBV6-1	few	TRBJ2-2	ASIGQMNTGELF
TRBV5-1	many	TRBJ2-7	ASSLVRGGNYEQY
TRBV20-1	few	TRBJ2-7	SARLGLAGGGSYEQY
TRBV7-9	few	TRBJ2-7	ASSSRGTGISYEQY
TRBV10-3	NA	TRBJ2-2	AIRGMWATGELF
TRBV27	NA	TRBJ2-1	ASSLWTTHYPINEQF
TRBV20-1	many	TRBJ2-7	SARDVGHNPQY
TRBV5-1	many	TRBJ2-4	ASSLGQTLAKNIQY
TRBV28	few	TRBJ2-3	ASSKTSGGLSTDTQY
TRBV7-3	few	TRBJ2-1	ASSSGSGGAGNEQF
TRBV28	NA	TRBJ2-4	ASRSREGVKNIQY
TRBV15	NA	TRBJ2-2	ATSRDYAGELF
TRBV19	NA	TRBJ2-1	ASSIWPRGLASHEQF
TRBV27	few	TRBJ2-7	ASSFSAVSSYEQY
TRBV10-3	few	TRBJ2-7	AISESGVLGEQY
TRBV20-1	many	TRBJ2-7	SARDSPSYEQY
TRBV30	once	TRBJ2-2	ACTSGGGGELF
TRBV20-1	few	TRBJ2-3	SGQGASGSTDTQY
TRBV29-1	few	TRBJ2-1	SVEFRLAEEQF
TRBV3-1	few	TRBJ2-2	ASSQAGAGGELF
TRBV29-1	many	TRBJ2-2	SATGTYNTGELF
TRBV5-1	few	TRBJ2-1	ASSRIGPNASGGYEQF
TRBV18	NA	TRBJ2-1	ASSPRPGVSYNEQF
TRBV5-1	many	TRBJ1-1	ASSGQGGNTEAF
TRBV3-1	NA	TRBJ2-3	ASSRKAGAGNTQY